The 23 T cell receptor beta chains below were found in one sample sequenced in a study of graft-versus-host responses after intestinal transplantation. Antigens of these TCRs are unknown. Some clones are missing from TCRdb's copy, which holds only in-frame ones; the method was immunoSEQ multiplex PCR. The table shows some 130,000 clones, with about 95% occurring only once. The sample in question was unstimulated CD8+ T cells sorted from spleen or lymph node cells, obtained before intestinal transplant. The receptor source for this set is a human donor who received an intestinal transplant.

Here the CDR3 DNA reads TGTGCCAGCAGTGTAGCGGGGGTCAGCACAGATACGCAGTATTTT. Translating it yields CASSVAGVSTDTQYF. The chain uses TRBV6-1 and TRBJ2-3, with 9 nucleotides matching TRBD2. V lost 4 bases and J lost 0; bases outside the gene matches: 2. This CDR3 comprises 15 residues. The V gene's germline CDR1 is MNHNS and CDR2 SASEGT.

The chain employs TRBV20-1 and TRBJ2-1, with D perhaps TRBD2 (6 bases). The V and J ends lost 6 bases and 10 bases respectively, with 13 bases between them. The length of the CDR3 is 11 residues. The germline V gene has CDR1 DFQATT and CDR2 SNEGSKA (reference sequence). The CDR3 reads CSARDSGEQFF. The DNA for the CDR3 is TGCAGTGCACGGGACTCTGGGGAGCAGTTCTTC.

The chain uses TRBV28 and TRBJ2-5, with 13 bases fitting TRBD2. The J call may be mistaken, given a closer DNA end match to TRBJ2-7. This CDR3 has 15 amino acids. Germline V gene lookup returns CDR1 MDHEN and CDR2 SYDVKM. The CDR3 reads CASSGGGLAGYEQYF. CDR3 DNA sequence: TGTGCCAGCAGTGGAGGGGGACTAGCGGGGTACGAGCAGTACTTC.

The genes are TRBV27 and TRBJ2-3, with a tentative D call TRBD2 (5 bases). V lost 6 bases to trimming and J lost 5 bases, with 27 bases between them. This CDR3 has 18 amino acids. Germline V lookup: CDR1 MNHEY, CDR2 SMNVEV (reference sequence). Here the CDR3 DNA reads TGTGCCAGCAGGGCGTCTCAGAGGGCGTTTATTTCTAGAGATACGCAGTATTTT. Protein sequence: CASRASQRAFISRDTQYF.

The chain combines TRBV9 with TRBJ2-5, with 7 positions matching TRBD2. With 3 bases clipped from V and 4 bases from J, the junction kept 6 bases outside the gene matches. Germline V gene data show CDR1 as SGDLS and CDR2 as YYNGEE. CDR3 length equals 14 residues. Here the CDR3 reads CASSDGLVGETQYF. CDR3 sequence (DNA): TGTGCCAGCAGCGACGGACTAGTGGGAGAGACCCAGTACTTC.

The chain employs TRBV11-2 and TRBJ2-7; D unclear. The V gene's germline CDR1 is SGHAT and CDR2 FQNNGV. V lost 3 bases and J 5 bases, leaving 17 bases between the germline ends. CDR3 length equals 15 residues. The CDR3 protein is CASSLNHPSPHEQYF. The CDR3 nucleotides read TGTGCCAGCAGCTTGAACCACCCCTCCCCCCACGAGCAGTACTTC.

V is TRBV28 and J is TRBJ1-4, with D perhaps TRBD1 (5 bases). Trimming left V 11 bases short and J 0 bases short, with 10 bases between. The CDR3 spans 13 residues. Germline CDR1 is MDHEN and CDR2 is SYDVKM. The CDR3 spells CAWGRPTNEKLFF. The CDR3 nucleotides are TGTGCCTGGGGGAGGCCAACTAATGAAAAACTGTTTTTT.

The gene calls are TRBV7-9 and TRBJ2-5; TRBD2 matches 8 bases. The CDR3 totals 14 residues. Germline trimming cut 2 bases from V and 5 bases from J; bases unmatched to any gene: 4. Germline V gene lookup returns CDR1 SEHNR and CDR2 FQNEAQ (reference sequence). This chain's CDR3 is CASSLRSGSETQYF. The CDR3 DNA sequence: TGTGCCAGCAGCTTACGAAGCGGGAGTGAGACCCAGTACTTC.

The rearrangement joins TRBV4-3 to TRBJ2-3; either TRBD1 or TRBD2 may supply D (5 bases each). This CDR3 spans 19 amino acids. The germline gives CDR1 LGHNA, CDR2 YSLEER. V was cut by 0 bases and J by 4 bases, with 23 bases left in between. CDR3: CASSQDPTPERVGADTQYF. The CDR3 bases are TGCGCCAGCAGCCAAGACCCCACTCCAGAACGTGTGGGGGCAGATACGCAGTATTTT.

The rearrangement joins TRBV6-5 to TRBJ2-1; 9 nucleotides align to TRBD2. Per germline, CDR1 MNHEY and CDR2 SVGAGI. Trimming cost V 8 bases and J 2 bases; bases outside gene matches: 7. This CDR3 contains 15 residues. CDR3 protein: CASGTGTSPYNEQFF. The DNA for the CDR3 is TGTGCCAGCGGAACCGGGACTAGCCCCTACAATGAGCAGTTCTTC.

The chain carries TRBV28 and TRBJ2-3; possibly TRBD1 or TRBD2 for D (8 bases each). The CDR3 extends over 19 amino acids. From germline, CDR1 is MDHEN and CDR2 SYDVKM. The V and J ends lost 3 bases and 2 bases respectively, with 24 bases between them. CDR3 coding DNA: TGTGCCAGCAGTTTCCCGACAGGGGCGACGGGAGGGTACACAGATACGCAGTATTTT. Residues: CASSFPTGATGGYTDTQYF.

Note on this clone: Different DNA sequences within this sample yield the same CDR3. CDR3 DNA sequence: TGCGCCAGCAGCTTGGTAGCCAGCGCGGGTGAGCAGTTCTTC. It yields the protein CASSLVASAGEQFF. This sequence joins TRBV5-1 and TRBJ2-1; possibly TRBD2 for D (5 bases). Trimming shortened V by 0 bases and J by 9 bases, and 13 bases separated the two germline ends. Germline CDR1 SGHRS, CDR2 YFSETQ. The CDR3 is 14 amino acids. Supplemented by reference TRBV5-1 and TRBJ2-1, the full variable domain reads KAGVTQTPRYLIKTRGQQVTLSCSPISGHRSVSWYQQTPGQGLQFLFEYFSETQRNKGNFPGRFSGRQFSNSRSEMNVSTLELGDSALYLCASSLVASAGEQFFGPGTRLTVL.

For this clone: The junction shows a germline mismatch at one end, possibly a read error. At the DNA level, this CDR3 is encoded by other sequences in the same sample as well. The CDR3 protein is CASSLTGLTYEQYF. CDR3 nucleotides: TGTGCCAGTAGTTTAACTGGACTTACCTACGAGCAGTACTTC. The chain carries TRBV27 and TRBJ2-7, with D tentatively TRBD2 (5 bases). The CDR3 loop spans 14 amino acids. CDR1 MNHEY and CDR2 SMNVEV come from the germline V gene (reference sequence).

The chain is built from TRBV5-1 and TRBJ2-7; possibly TRBD1 for D (6 bases). This CDR3 spans 14 amino acids. Trimming pared 0 bases from V and 2 bases from J, leaving 9 bases between. Germline V CDR1 and CDR2: SGHRS, YFSETQ. CDR3 residues: CASSLGAGAYEQYF. The CDR3 DNA is TGCGCCAGCAGCTTGGGGGCAGGGGCCTACGAGCAGTACTTC.

This chain links TRBV28 with TRBJ2-6; no clear D. Trimming stripped 1 base from V and 0 bases from J, with 4 bases between. The germline V gene encodes CDR1 MDHEN and CDR2 SYDVKM. The CDR3 totals 15 residues. The CDR3 DNA follows: TGTGCCAGCAGTTTATTCACCTCTGGGGCCAACGTCCTGACTTTC. Its translation is CASSLFTSGANVLTF.

The chain couples TRBV25-1 to TRBJ2-7; 9 bases fit TRBD2. There are 16 residues in the CDR3. Trimming cost V 3 bases and J 2 bases; bases outside gene matches: 8. CDR1 is MGHDK and CDR2 is SYGVNS in the germline V gene. CDR3 sequence reads: CASSERDSGSPYEQYF. In DNA, the CDR3 is TGTGCCAGCAGTGAGCGAGATAGCGGGAGTCCCTACGAGCAGTACTTC.

With regard to this clone: Other DNA sequences from this sample encode an identical CDR3 as well. The J gene is TRBJ2-7, the V gene TRBV5-6; D is ambiguous. This CDR3 spans 11 amino acids. The V end lost 2 bases, the J end lost 3 bases, and 3 bases lay between the germline ends. Germline loops: CDR1 SGHDT, CDR2 YYEEEE. CDR3 sequence reads: CASSLGYEQYF. CDR3 DNA sequence: TGTGCCAGCAGCTTAGGCTACGAGCAGTACTTC.

The chain links TRBV15 to TRBJ2-1; no reliable D call. Germline lookup yields CDR1 LNHNV and CDR2 YYDKDF (reference sequence). V lost 3 bases to trimming and J lost 2 bases, with 8 bases between them. This CDR3 comprises 14 residues. DNA for the CDR3: TGTGCCACCAGCAGGGCTCAAACCTACAATGAGCAGTTCTTC. Its protein product is CATSRAQTYNEQFF.

The chain carries TRBV6-1 and TRBJ2-2; D is perhaps TRBD1 or TRBD2 (5 bases each). The CDR3 extends over 12 amino acids. With 9 bases removed from V and 3 bases from J, the gap between germline ends came to 8 bases. The germline gives CDR1 MNHNS, CDR2 SASEGT. CDR3 sequence (DNA): TGTGCCAGGGGGGATGACACCGGGGAGCTGTTTTTT. It codes for CARGDDTGELFF.

The chain recombines TRBV10-3 with TRBJ2-7, with 10 nucleotides matching TRBD1. The CDR3 totals 14 residues. From germline, CDR1 is ENHRY and CDR2 SYGVKD. V gave up 7 bases and J gave up 4 bases; unmatched junction bases: 7. This CDR3 is CAITPGQGIYEQYF. The CDR3 DNA is TGTGCCATCACCCCGGGACAGGGGATTTACGAGCAGTACTTC.

The chain recombines TRBV6-5 with TRBJ2-7, with D possibly called TRBD1 or TRBD2 (5 bases each). The CDR3 is 14 residues long. The germline V gene has CDR1 MNHEY and CDR2 SVGAGI. V was trimmed by 5 bases and J by 2 bases, leaving 13 bases between them. The CDR3 DNA follows: TGTGCCAGCAGTGACTGGGACCGAACCTACGAGCAGTACTTC. It translates to CASSDWDRTYEQYF.

About this clone: The junction departs from germline at one end; a sequencing error may be responsible. The CDR3 is CASSLAPGLVPYEQYF. As DNA, the CDR3 is TGTGCCAGCAGCCTAGCCCCTGGACTAGTACCCTACGAGCAGTACTTC. V usage is TRBV7-9 and J usage is TRBJ2-7, with 7 bases lining up with TRBD2. The CDR3 is made up of 16 amino acids. Germline CDR1 SEHNR, CDR2 FQNEAQ (reference sequence). Looking up the rest from reference TRBV7-9 and TRBJ2-7 gives the full variable domain: DTGVSQNPRHKITKRGQNVTFRCDPISEHNRLYWYRQTLGQGPEFLTYFQNEAQLEKSRLLSDRFSAERPKGSFSTLEIQRTEQGDSAMYLCASSLAPGLVPYEQYFGPGTRLTVT.

The rearrangement joins TRBV27 to TRBJ2-1, with 8 positions matching TRBD2. Germline-derived CDR1 and CDR2 are MNHEY and SMNVEV (reference sequence). The CDR3 extends over 15 amino acids. After removal of 1 base from V and 6 bases from J, the junction contained 5 bases not matched to a gene. The CDR3 is CASSLLSGSSNEQFF. The CDR3 DNA sequence: TGTGCCAGCAGTTTATTGAGCGGGAGTAGCAATGAGCAGTTCTTC.